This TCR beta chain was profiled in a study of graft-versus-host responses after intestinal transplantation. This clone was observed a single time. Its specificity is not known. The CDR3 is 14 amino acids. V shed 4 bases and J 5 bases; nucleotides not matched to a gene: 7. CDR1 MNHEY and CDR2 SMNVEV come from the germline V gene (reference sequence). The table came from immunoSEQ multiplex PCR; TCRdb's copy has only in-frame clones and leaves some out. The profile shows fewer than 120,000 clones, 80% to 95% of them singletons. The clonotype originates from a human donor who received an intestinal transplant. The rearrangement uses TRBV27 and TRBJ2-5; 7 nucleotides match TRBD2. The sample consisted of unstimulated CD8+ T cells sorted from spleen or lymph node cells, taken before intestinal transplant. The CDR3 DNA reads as TGTGCCAGCAGTTACGGCGGGAGTGCCGAGACCCAGTACTTC. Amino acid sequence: CASSYGGSAETQYF.